This TCR beta chain was retrieved from a study of glioma-infiltrating T cells. This clonotype was seen at least ten times. Its antigen is not known. Study outcomes and limitations: Tissue-blood divergence was below expectation in non-neoplastic patients, above in gliomas. Only very few CDR3 sequences appeared in both tissue and blood.

TCR alpha and beta CDR3 regions were amplified from RNA using iRepertoire nested multiplex PCR. TCRdb redid the calling of the multiplex PCR reads with MiXCR, one entry per CDR3 protein. The table records some 22,000 distinct CDR3 sequences, 20% to 25% of them present only once. Germline assignment: CDR1 DFQATT and CDR2 SNEGSKA (reference sequence). V was pared by 0 bases and J by 5 bases, with 16 bases between. The CDR3 runs to 15 residues. The origin of this receptor is a human donor with low-grade glioma or glioblastoma, undergoing nonglioma brain surgery, or in good health (not recorded which). The rearrangement links TRBV20-1 to TRBJ1-1; D uncertain. Sample: glioma tissue, nonneoplastic brain tissue, or PBMCs (not recorded which). The CDR3: CSAREEVAGRTEAFF. In DNA, the CDR3 is TGCAGTGCTAGAGAGGAAGTTGCGGGTCGGACTGAAGCTTTCTTT.